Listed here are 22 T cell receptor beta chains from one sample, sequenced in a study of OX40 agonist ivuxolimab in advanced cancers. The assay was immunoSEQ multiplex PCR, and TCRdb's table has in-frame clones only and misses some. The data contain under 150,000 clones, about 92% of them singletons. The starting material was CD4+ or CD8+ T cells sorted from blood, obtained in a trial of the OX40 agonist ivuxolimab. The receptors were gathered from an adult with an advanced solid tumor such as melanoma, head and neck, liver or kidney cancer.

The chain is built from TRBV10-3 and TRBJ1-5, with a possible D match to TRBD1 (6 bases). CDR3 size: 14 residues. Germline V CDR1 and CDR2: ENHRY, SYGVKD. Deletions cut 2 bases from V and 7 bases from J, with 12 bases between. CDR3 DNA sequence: TGTGCCATCAGTGAGCGGGACAAAGGACAGCCCCAGCATTTT. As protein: CAISERDKGQPQHF.

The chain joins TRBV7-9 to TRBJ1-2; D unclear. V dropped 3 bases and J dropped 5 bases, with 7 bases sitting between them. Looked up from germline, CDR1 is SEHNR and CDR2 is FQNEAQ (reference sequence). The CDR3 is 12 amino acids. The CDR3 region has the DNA TGTGCCAGCAGCTTGTCCCGGTATGGCTACACCTTC. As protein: CASSLSRYGYTF.

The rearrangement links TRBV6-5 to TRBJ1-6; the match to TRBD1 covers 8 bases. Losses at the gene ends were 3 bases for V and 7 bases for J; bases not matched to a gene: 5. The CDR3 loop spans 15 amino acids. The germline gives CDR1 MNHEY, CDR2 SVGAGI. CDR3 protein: CASSYKYRGNSPLHF. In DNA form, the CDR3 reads TGTGCCAGCAGTTATAAATACAGGGGGAATTCACCCCTCCACTTT.

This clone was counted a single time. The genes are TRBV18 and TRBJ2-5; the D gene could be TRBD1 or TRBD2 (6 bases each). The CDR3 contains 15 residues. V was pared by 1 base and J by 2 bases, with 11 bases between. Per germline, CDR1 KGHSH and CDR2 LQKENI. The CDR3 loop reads CASSPLEGVQETQYF. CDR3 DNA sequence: TGTGCCAGCTCACCACTGGAGGGGGTACAAGAGACCCAGTACTTC. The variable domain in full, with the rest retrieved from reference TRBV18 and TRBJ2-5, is NAGVMQNPRHLVRRRGQEARLRCSPMKGHSHVYWYRQLPEEGLKFMVYLQKENIIDESGMPKERFSAEFPKEGPSILRIQQVVRGDSAAYFCASSPLEGVQETQYFGPGTRLLVL.

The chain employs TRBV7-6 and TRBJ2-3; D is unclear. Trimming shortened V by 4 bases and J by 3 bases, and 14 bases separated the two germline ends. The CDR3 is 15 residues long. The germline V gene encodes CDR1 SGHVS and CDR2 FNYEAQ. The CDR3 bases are TGTGCCAGCAGCTCTGGAAGGCGTCGGACAGATACGCAGTATTTT. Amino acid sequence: CASSSGRRRTDTQYF.

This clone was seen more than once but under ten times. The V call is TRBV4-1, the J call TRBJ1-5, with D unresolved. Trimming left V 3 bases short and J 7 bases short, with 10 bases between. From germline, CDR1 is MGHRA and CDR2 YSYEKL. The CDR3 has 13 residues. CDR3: CASSQSQGQPQHF. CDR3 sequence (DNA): TGCGCCAGCAGCCAGAGCCAAGGACAGCCCCAGCATTTT.

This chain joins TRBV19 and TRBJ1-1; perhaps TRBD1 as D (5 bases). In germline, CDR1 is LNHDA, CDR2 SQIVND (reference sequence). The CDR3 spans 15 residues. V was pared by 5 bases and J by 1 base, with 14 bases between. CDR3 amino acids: CASSGGGAGNTEAFF. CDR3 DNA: TGTGCCAGTAGTGGGGGAGGGGCTGGGAACACTGAAGCTTTCTTT.

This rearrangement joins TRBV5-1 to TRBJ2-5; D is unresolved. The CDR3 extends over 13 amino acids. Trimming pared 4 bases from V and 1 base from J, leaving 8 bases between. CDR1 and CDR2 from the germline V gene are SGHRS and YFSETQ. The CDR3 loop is CASSPRTQETQYF. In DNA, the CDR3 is TGCGCCAGCAGCCCAAGGACCCAAGAGACCCAGTACTTC.

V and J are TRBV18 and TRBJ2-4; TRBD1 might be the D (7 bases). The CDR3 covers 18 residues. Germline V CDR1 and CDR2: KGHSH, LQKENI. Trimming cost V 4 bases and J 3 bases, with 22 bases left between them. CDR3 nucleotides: TGTGCCAGCTCACGGGGACAGTCTTTATCCGGGGGCAAAAACATTCAGTACTTC. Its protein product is CASSRGQSLSGGKNIQYF.

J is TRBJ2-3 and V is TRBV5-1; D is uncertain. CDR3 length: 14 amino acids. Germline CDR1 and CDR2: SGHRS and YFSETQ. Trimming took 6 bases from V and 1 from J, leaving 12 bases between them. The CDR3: CASNRAVGTDTQYF. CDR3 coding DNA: TGCGCCAGCAACCGGGCGGTCGGCACAGATACGCAGTATTTT. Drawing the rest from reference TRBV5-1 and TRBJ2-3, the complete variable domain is KAGVTQTPRYLIKTRGQQVTLSCSPISGHRSVSWYQQTPGQGLQFLFEYFSETQRNKGNFPGRFSGRQFSNSRSEMNVSTLELGDSALYLCASNRAVGTDTQYFGPGTRLTVL.

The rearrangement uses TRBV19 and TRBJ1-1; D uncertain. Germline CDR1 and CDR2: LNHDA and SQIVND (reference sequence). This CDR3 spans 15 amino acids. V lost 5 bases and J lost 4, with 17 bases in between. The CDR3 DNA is TGTGCCAGTAGTTCTCACGGGAGGAAGAGCACTGAAGCTTTCTTT. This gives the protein CASSSHGRKSTEAFF. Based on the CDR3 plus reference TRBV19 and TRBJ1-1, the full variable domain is DGGITQSPKYLFRKEGQNVTLSCEQNLNHDAMYWYRQDPGQGLRLIYYSQIVNDFQKGDIAEGYSVSREKKESFPLTVTSAQKNPTAFYLCASSSHGRKSTEAFFGQGTRLTVV.

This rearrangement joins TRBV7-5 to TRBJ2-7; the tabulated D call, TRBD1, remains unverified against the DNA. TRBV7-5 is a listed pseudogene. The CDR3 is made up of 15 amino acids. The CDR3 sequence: CASSLERTGSYEQYF. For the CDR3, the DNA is TGTGCCAGCAGCTTAGAAAGAACAGGATCCTACGAGCAGTACTTC.

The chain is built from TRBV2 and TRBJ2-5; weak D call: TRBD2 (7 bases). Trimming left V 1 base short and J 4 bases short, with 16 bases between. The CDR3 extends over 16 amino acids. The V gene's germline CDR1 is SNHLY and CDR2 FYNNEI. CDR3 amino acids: CASSEVQLRGGETQYF. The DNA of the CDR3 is TGTGCCAGCAGTGAAGTCCAGTTGAGGGGGGGAGAGACCCAGTACTTC.

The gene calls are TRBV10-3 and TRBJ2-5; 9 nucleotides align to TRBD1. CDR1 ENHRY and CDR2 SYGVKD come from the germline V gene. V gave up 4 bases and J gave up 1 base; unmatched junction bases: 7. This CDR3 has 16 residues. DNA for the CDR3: TGTGCCATCAGTGCCATACAGGGGGCTTTCCAAGAGACCCAGTACTTC. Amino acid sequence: CAISAIQGAFQETQYF.

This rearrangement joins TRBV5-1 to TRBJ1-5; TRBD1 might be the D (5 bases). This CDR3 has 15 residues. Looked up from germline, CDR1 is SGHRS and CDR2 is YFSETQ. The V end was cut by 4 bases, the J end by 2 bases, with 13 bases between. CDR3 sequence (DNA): TGCGCCAGCAGCCCCGGGACCGCTCGCAATCAGCCCCAGCATTTT. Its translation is CASSPGTARNQPQHF.

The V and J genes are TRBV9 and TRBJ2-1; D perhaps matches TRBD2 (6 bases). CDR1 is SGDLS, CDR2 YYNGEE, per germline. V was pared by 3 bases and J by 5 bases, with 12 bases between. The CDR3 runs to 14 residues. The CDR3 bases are TGTGCCAGCAGCGGCGGGACGGTAAACAATGAGCAGTTCTTC. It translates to CASSGGTVNNEQFF.

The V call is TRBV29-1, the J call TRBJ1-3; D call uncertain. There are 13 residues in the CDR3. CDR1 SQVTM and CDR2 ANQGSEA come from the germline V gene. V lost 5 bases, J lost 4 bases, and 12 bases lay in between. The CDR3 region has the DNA TGCAGCGTTCGCAGGCTCTTCGGAAACACCATATATTTT. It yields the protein CSVRRLFGNTIYF.

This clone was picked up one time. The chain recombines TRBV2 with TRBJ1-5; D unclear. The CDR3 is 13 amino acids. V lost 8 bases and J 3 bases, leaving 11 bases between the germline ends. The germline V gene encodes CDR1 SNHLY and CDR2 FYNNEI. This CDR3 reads CASSEPLNQPQHF. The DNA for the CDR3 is TGTGCCAGCTCTGAGCCGCTCAATCAGCCCCAGCATTTT. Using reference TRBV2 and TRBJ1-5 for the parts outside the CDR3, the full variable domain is EPEVTQTPSHQVTQMGQEVILRCVPISNHLYFYWYRQILGQKVEFLVSFYNNEISEKSEIFDDQFSVERPDGSNFTLKIRSTKLEDSAMYFCASSEPLNQPQHFGDGTRLSIL.

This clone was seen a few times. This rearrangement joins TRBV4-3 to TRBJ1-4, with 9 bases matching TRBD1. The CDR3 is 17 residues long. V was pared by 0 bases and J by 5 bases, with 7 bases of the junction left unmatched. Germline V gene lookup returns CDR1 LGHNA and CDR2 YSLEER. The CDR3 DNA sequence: TGCGCCAGCAGCCAAGATTACGGGACAGGGTGGAATGAAAAACTGTTTTTT. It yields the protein CASSQDYGTGWNEKLFF.

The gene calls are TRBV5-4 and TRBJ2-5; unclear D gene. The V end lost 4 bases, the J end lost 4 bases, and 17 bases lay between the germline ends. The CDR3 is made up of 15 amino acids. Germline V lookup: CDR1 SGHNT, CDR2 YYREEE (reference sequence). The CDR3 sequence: CASSRPGGYSETQYF. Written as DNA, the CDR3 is TGTGCCAGCAGCCGGCCAGGCGGCTATTCAGAGACCCAGTACTTC.

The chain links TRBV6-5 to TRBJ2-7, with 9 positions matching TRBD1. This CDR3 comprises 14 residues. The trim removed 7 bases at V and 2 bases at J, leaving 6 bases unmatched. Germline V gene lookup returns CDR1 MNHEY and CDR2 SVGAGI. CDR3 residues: CASNRDRVPYEQYF. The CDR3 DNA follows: TGTGCCAGCAACCGGGACAGGGTTCCCTACGAGCAGTACTTC.

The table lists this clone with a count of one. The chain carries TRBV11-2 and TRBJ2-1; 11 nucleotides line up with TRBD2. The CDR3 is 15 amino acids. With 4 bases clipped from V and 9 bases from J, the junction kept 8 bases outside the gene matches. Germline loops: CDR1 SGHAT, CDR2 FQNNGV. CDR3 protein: CASSSGLAVRGEQFF. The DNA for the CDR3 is TGTGCCAGCAGCTCGGGACTAGCGGTTCGTGGTGAGCAGTTCTTC.